This entry concerns a single T cell receptor beta chain. The PCR was carried out with 60 Vbeta primers and 13 Jbeta primers. Generated by immunoSEQ multiplex PCR, the TCRdb table keeps only in-frame clones and is missing some. The sample has about 150,000 clones, roughly 80% seen once. This record comes from a study of cytomegalovirus exposure and HLA in healthy donors. CDR3 size: 19 residues. The germline gives CDR1 LNHDA, CDR2 SQIVND (reference sequence). Trimming took 4 bases from V and 5 from J; bases not matched to a gene: 15. Sequencing was carried out using PBMCs. The clonotype was recovered from a woman in her thirties or forties in good health and CMV-seronegative. V is TRBV19 and J is TRBJ1-5; 12 nucleotides align to TRBD1. In DNA, the CDR3 is TGTGCCAGTAGTAGAGTGGGACAGGGGGCGCGGGGGAACGATCAGCCCCAGCATTTT. Translated, it gives CASSRVGQGARGNDQPQHF.